The rows below give T cell receptor beta chains drawn from one sample of a study of regulatory T cells in long-lasting Graves disease. In TCRdb, the multiplex PCR reads were re-called with MiXCR into one record per CDR3 protein. The sample records approximately 360,000 distinct CDR3 sequences, 20% to 25% being singletons. The sequenced sample was peripheral blood mononuclear cells (PBMCs), obtained when the disease was refractory, from a patient treated with antithyroid drugs. The receptors come from a woman aged 40 to 49 with Graves disease. The CDR3 runs from the conserved cysteine through the conserved F or W. Each record gives: J gene, V gene, clone size, D gene, CDR3 protein, CDR3 DNA. D genes are given only for firm matches. Size is stated for part of the rows, as once, few or many counts, or as a class when the clone is expanded.

TRBJ2-7 TRBV10-3 many TRBD1 CAISDLGGYSYEQYF TGTGCCATCAGTGACCTAGGGGGCTACTCCTACGAGCAGTACTTC
TRBJ2-2 TRBV3-1 NA NA CASSRLTNTGELFF TGTGCCAGCAGTCGCCTGACTAACACCGGGGAGCTGTTTTTT
TRBJ2-1 TRBV5-1 NA NA CASTVGAEQFF TGCGCCAGCACAGTAGGTGCTGAGCAGTTCTTC
TRBJ1-6 TRBV13 NA NA CASSSGRAGNSPLHF TGTGCCAGCAGCTCCGGACGGGCCGGTAATTCACCCCTCCACTTT
TRBJ1-1 TRBV10-3 few TRBD1 CTISESTGETEAFF TGTACCATCAGTGAGTCGACAGGGGAAACTGAAGCTTTCTTT
TRBJ2-7 TRBV2 many TRBD2 CASSDPGTTNYEQYF TGTGCCAGCAGTGACCCCGGGACTACCAACTACGAGCAGTACTTC
TRBJ1-6 TRBV10-2 many NA CASSEFYNSPLHF TGCGCCAGCAGTGAGTTCTATAATTCACCCCTCCACTTT
TRBJ1-1 TRBV29-1 many TRBD1 CSVSRTGGTEAFF TGCAGCGTTAGCAGGACAGGAGGGACTGAAGCTTTCTTT
TRBJ1-1 TRBV6-2/TRBV6-3 many NA CATTIAGPRNTEAFF TGTGCCACAACCATAGCGGGACCTAGGAACACTGAAGCTTTCTTT
TRBJ1-5 TRBV28 NA NA CAGSLPDSSNQPQHF TGTGCCGGCAGTTTACCAGATTCTAGCAATCAGCCCCAGCATTTT
TRBJ1-6 TRBV11-2 few TRBD1 CASSLGQGARLHF TGTGCCAGCAGCTTGGGACAGGGGGCTCGCCTCCACTTT
TRBJ2-7 TRBV28 many TRBD1 CASSLKRTGRWTYEQYF TGTGCCAGCAGTTTAAAACGGACAGGGAGGTGGACCTACGAGCAGTACTTC
TRBJ2-2 TRBV20-1 NA TRBD2 CSARDLSGGRTDTGELFF TGCAGTGCTAGAGATCTCTCCGGCGGGAGGACTGACACCGGGGAGCTGTTTTTT
TRBJ1-5 TRBV9 many NA CASSVGAGVQPQHF TGTGCCAGCAGCGTAGGGGCAGGAGTTCAGCCCCAGCATTTT
TRBJ2-7 TRBV5-1 NA NA CASSSRVQLPEQYF TGCGCCAGCAGCTCCAGGGTTCAGCTACCGGAGCAGTACTTC
TRBJ1-2 TRBV3-1 NA TRBD1 CASSQVRGTGGSNGYTF TGTGCCAGCAGCCAAGTCAGGGGGACAGGGGGCTCTAATGGCTACACCTTC
TRBJ2-1 TRBV20-1 NA NA CSAPPAAEYNEQFF TGCAGTGCCCCCCCGGCAGCGGAGTACAATGAGCAGTTCTTC
TRBJ1-1 TRBV11-2 many TRBD1 CASSFGTGKAEAFF TGTGCCAGCAGCTTTGGGACAGGGAAAGCCGAAGCTTTCTTT
TRBJ2-2 TRBV5-5 NA NA CASSLGWVTGELFF TGTGCCAGCAGCTTGGGTTGGGTAACCGGGGAGCTGTTTTTT
TRBJ2-4 TRBV6-1 many TRBD2 CASTSGRAKGAIPLAKNIQYF TGTGCCAGCACCAGCGGGAGGGCCAAGGGGGCCATCCCTCTAGCCAAAAACATTCAGTACTTC
TRBJ2-2 TRBV19 few NA CASSSEGTGELFF TGTGCCAGTAGTAGCGAGGGTACCGGGGAGCTGTTTTTT
TRBJ2-6 TRBV6-9 many NA CASSYLQSGANVLTF TGTGCCAGCAGTTACCTTCAATCTGGGGCCAACGTCCTGACTTTC
TRBJ1-6 TRBV10-2 many TRBD1 CASRRPGQGDSPLHF TGCGCCAGCAGGAGGCCGGGACAGGGCGATTCACCCCTCCACTTT
TRBJ1-6 TRBV12-5 NA TRBD1 CASGLVDRANSPLHF TGTGCTAGTGGTTTGGTAGACAGGGCAAATTCACCCCTCCACTTT
TRBJ1-4 TRBV20-1 many NA CSAPSPGVNEKLFF TGCAGTGCACCCTCTCCAGGGGTTAATGAAAAACTGTTTTTT
TRBJ1-6 TRBV7-9 NA TRBD1 CASSPRQGDSPLHF TGTGCCAGCAGCCCCAGACAGGGAGATTCACCCCTCCACTTT
TRBJ2-2 TRBV27 many NA CASSLKVITGELFF TGTGCCAGCAGTTTAAAAGTGATCACCGGGGAGCTGTTTTTT
TRBJ1-4 TRBV20-1 NA TRBD1 CSARDRGGEKLFF TGCAGTGCTCGAGACAGGGGGGGAGAAAAACTGTTTTTT
TRBJ1-2 TRBV10-2 NA NA CASSPDSGWNYGYTF TGCGCCAGCAGTCCCGACTCCGGCTGGAACTATGGCTACACCTTC
TRBJ2-4 TRBV6-1 many NA CASKLNGAKNIQYF TGTGCCAGCAAGCTTAATGGTGCCAAAAACATTCAGTACTTC
TRBJ2-7 TRBV2 many TRBD2 CASSERLAGPYEQYF TGTGCCAGCAGTGAGAGGCTAGCGGGCCCCTACGAGCAGTACTTC
TRBJ1-1 TRBV5-1 NA TRBD1 CASSLASQGRSEAFF TGCGCCAGCAGCTTGGCGTCACAGGGGAGGAGTGAAGCTTTCTTT
TRBJ1-1 TRBV18 NA NA CASSRGMDTEAFF TGTGCCAGCTCACGGGGCATGGACACTGAAGCTTTCTTT
TRBJ1-5 TRBV12-3/TRBV12-4 NA TRBD1 CASSSGQGFNQPQHF TGTGCCAGCAGCTCTGGACAGGGCTTCAATCAGCCCCAGCATTTT
TRBJ1-1 TRBV6-5 many NA CASSYRGAGAEAFF TGTGCCAGCAGTTACAGAGGGGCGGGGGCTGAAGCTTTCTTT
TRBJ1-5 TRBV19 few NA CASSINSDQPQHF TGTGCCAGTAGTATAAACAGCGATCAGCCCCAGCATTTT
TRBJ2-2 TRBV10-3 few NA CAAGLSFGKWANTGELFF TGTGCCGCCGGACTGTCGTTTGGCAAATGGGCGAACACCGGGGAGCTGTTTTTT
TRBJ2-3 TRBV20-1 few TRBD2 CSASTSGSADTQYF TGCAGTGCTTCGACTAGCGGGAGTGCAGATACGCAGTATTTT
TRBJ1-5 TRBV2 many NA CASSLQGQPQHF TGTGCCAGCAGCCTCCAGGGGCAGCCCCAGCATTTT
TRBJ2-7 TRBV28 many NA CASSHLADAYEQYF TGTGCCAGCAGTCACCTAGCTGACGCCTACGAGCAGTACTTC
TRBJ1-1 TRBV11-2 many TRBD1 CASSSRQGGTEAFF TGTGCCAGCAGCTCTCGACAGGGGGGCACTGAAGCTTTCTTT
TRBJ1-2 TRBV7-2 many TRBD1 CASSLGQGPYGYTF TGTGCCAGCAGCCTAGGACAGGGTCCCTATGGCTACACCTTC
TRBJ1-5 TRBV12-3/TRBV12-4 NA NA CASSPGVGPWNF TGTGCCAGCAGTCCCGGGGTTGGTCCCTGGAATTTT
TRBJ2-2 TRBV27 NA NA CASSLRFLAGELFF TGTGCCAGCAGTTTAAGGTTCTTGGCCGGGGAGCTGTTTTTT
TRBJ2-7 TRBV27 many NA CASSLAPTGSYEQYF TGTGCCAGCAGTCTCGCCCCGACAGGCTCCTACGAGCAGTACTTC
TRBJ1-5 TRBV28 NA TRBD1 CASEQGGRRGQPQHF TGTGCCAGCGAACAAGGGGGCCGGAGGGGTCAGCCCCAGCATTTT